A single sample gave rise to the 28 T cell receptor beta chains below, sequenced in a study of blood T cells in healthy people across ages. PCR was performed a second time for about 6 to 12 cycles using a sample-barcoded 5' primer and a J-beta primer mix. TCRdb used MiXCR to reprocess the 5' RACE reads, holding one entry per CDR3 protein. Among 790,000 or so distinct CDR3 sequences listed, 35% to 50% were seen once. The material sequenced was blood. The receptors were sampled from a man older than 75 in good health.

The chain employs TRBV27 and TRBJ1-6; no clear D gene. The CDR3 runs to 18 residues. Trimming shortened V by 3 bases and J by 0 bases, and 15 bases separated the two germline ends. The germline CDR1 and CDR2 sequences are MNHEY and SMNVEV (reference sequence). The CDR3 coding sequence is TGTGCCAGCAGTTTCCGGGCATCCCAAGGCTCCTATAATTCACCCCTCCACTTT. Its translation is CASSFRASQGSYNSPLHF.

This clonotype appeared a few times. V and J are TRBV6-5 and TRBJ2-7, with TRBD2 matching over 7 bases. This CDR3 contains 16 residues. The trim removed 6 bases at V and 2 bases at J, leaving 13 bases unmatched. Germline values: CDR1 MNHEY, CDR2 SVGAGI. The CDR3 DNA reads TGTGCCAGCAGGGATCTATCGACTAGCCCTACCTACGAGCAGTACTTC. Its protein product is CASRDLSTSPTYEQYF.

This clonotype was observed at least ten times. CDR3 loop: CASSPGLAGLAYEQYF. The CDR3 coding sequence is TGTGCCAGCAGCCCGGGACTAGCGGGGCTAGCCTACGAGCAGTACTTC. The V gene is TRBV4-2, the J gene TRBJ2-7, with TRBD2 identical over 13 bases. Looked up from germline, CDR1 is LGHNA and CDR2 is YNFKEQ. The V and J ends lost 4 bases and 2 bases, in that order; junction bases with no gene match: 5. This CDR3 has 16 amino acids.

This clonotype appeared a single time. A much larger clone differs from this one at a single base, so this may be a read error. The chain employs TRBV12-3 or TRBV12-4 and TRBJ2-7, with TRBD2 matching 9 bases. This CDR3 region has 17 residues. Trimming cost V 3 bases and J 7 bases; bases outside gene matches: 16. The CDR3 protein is CASSFWGGAGGWNEQYF. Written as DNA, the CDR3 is TGTGCCAGCAGTTTTTGGGGAGGAGCGGGAGGTTGGAATGAGCAGTACTTC.

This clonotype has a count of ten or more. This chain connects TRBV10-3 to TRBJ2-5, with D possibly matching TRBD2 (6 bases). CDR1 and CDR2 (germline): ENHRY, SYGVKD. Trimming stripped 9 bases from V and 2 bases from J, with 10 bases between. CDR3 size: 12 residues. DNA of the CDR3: TGTGCCATTGGGACTTTTCAAGAGACCCAGTACTTC. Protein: CAIGTFQETQYF.

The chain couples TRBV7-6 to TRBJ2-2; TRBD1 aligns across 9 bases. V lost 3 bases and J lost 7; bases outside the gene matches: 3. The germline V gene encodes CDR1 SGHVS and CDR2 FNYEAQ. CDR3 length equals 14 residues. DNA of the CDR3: TGTGCCAGCAGCTTTAGACAGGGGGTCGGGGAGCTGTTTTTT. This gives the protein CASSFRQGVGELFF.

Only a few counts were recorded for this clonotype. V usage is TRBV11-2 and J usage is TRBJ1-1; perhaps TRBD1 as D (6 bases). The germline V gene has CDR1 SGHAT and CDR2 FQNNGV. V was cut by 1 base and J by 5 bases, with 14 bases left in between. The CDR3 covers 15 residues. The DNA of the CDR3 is TGTGCCAGCAGCTTAGTGCCCGGGGGGCAAACTGAAGCTTTCTTT. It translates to CASSLVPGGQTEAFF.

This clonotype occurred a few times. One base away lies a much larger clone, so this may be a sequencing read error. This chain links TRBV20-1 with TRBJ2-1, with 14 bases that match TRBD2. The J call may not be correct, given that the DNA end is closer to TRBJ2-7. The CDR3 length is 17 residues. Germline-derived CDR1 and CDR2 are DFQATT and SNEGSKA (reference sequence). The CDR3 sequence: CSARPTSGRVYGNEQYF. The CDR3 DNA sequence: TGCAGTGCTAGACCGACTAGCGGGAGGGTGTACGGCAATGAGCAGTACTTC.

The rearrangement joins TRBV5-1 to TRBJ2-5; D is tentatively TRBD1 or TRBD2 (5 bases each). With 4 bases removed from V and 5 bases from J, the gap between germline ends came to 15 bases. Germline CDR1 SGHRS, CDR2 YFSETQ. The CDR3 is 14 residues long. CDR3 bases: TGCGCCAGCAGCATAAGGGACCCTGGGGAGACCCAGTACTTC. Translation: CASSIRDPGETQYF.

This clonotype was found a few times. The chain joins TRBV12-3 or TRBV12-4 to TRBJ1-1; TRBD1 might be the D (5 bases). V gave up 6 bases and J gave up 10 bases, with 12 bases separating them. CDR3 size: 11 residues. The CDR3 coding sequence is TGTGCCAGCAGCCAAGGGGTGGGAGCTTTCTTT. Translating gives CASSQGVGAFF.

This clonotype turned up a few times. CDR3 coding DNA: TGTGCCAGCAGTGGGACTAGCGGGGGAGAGACCCAGTACTTC. This sequence encodes CASSGTSGGETQYF. The J gene is TRBJ2-5, the V gene TRBV12-3 or TRBV12-4; 14 bases are shared with TRBD2. CDR3 length: 14 residues. V was clipped by 5 bases and J by 4 bases; unmatched bases: 0.

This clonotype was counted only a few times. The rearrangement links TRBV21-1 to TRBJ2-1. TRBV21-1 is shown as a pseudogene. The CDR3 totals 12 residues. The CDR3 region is CASSKVNNEQFF. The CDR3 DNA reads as TGTGCCAGCAGCAAAGTTAACAATGAGCAGTTCTTC.

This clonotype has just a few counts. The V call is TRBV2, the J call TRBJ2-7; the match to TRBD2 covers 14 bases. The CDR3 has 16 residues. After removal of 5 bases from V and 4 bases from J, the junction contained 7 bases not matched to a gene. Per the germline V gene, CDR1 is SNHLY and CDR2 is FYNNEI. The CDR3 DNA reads TGTGCCAGCAGTTACGGGACTAGCGGGAGCGGGTACGAGCAGTACTTC. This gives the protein CASSYGTSGSGYEQYF. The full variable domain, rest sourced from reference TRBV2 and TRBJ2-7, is EPEVTQTPSHQVTQMGQEVILRCVPISNHLYFYWYRQILGQKVEFLVSFYNNEISEKSEIFDDQFSVERPDGSNFTLKIRSTKLEDSAMYFCASSYGTSGSGYEQYFGPGTRLTVT.

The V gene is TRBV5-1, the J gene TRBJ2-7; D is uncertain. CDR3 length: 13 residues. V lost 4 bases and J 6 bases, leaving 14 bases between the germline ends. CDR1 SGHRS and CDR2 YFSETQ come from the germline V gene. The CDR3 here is CASSAGVEFEQYF. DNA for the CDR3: TGCGCCAGCAGCGCCGGAGTGGAGTTCGAGCAGTACTTC.

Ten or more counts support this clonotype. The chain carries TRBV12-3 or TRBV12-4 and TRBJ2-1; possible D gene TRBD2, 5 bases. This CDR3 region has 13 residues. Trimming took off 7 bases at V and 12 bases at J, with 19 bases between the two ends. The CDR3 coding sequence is TGTGCCAGCACCGGGGTTCCCGGGGATCCGCAGTTCTTC. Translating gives CASTGVPGDPQFF.

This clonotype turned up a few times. The CDR3 protein is CAWSVRGLSYNEQFF. The CDR3 bases are TGTGCCTGGAGTGTAAGGGGGCTCTCCTACAATGAGCAGTTCTTC. The V call is TRBV30, the J call TRBJ2-1, with 7 bases lining up with TRBD1. This CDR3 has 15 amino acids. V trimming: 0 bases; J trimming: 0 bases; junction bases outside the gene matches: 2. The V gene's germline CDR1 is GTSNPN and CDR2 SVGIG (reference sequence).

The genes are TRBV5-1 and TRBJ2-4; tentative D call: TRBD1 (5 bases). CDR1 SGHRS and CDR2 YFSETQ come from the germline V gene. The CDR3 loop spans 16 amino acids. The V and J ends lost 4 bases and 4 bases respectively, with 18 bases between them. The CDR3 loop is CASSPPSTAGKNIQYF. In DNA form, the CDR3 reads TGCGCCAGCAGCCCCCCCTCCACGGCAGGGAAAAACATTCAGTACTTC.

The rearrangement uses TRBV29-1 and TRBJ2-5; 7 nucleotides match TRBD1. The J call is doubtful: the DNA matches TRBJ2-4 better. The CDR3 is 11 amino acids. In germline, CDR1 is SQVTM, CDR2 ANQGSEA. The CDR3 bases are TGCAGCGTTGGCCAGGGGGACATTCAGTACTTC. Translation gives CSVGQGDIQYF.

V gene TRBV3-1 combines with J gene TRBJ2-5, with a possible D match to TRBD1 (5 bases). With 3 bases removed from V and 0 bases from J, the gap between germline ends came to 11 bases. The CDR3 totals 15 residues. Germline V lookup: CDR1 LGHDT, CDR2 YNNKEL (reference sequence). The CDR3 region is CASSHRVENQETQYF. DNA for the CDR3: TGTGCCAGCAGCCACAGGGTGGAGAACCAAGAGACCCAGTACTTC.

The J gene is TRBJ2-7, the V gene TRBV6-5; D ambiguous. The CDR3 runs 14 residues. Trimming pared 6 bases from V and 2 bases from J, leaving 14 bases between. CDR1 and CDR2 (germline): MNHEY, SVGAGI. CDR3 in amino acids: CASRTYDGPYEQYF. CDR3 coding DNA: TGTGCCAGCAGAACCTATGACGGACCCTACGAGCAGTACTTC.

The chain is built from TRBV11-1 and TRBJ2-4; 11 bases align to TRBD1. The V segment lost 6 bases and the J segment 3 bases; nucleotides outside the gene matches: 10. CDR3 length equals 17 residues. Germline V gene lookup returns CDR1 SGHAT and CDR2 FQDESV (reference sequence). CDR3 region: CASRSTRDRGNKNIQYF. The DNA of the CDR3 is TGTGCCAGCAGATCGACCCGGGACAGGGGGAACAAAAACATTCAGTACTTC.

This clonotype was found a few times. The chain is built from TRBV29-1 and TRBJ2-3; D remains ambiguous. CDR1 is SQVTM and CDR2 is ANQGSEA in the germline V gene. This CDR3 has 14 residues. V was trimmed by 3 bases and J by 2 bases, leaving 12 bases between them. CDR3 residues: CSVDIGVDTDTQYF. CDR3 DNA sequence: TGCAGCGTTGATATAGGTGTTGACACAGATACGCAGTATTTT.

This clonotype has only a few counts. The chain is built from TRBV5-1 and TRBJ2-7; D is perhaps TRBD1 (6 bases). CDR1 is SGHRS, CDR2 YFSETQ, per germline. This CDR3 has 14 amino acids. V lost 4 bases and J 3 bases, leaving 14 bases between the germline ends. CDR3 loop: CASSVTGLVYEQYF. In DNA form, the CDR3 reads TGCGCCAGCAGCGTGACAGGTTTAGTCTACGAGCAGTACTTC.

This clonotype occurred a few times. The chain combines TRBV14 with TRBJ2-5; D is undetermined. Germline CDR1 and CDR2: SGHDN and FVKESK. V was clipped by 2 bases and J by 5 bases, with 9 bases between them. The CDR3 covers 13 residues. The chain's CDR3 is CASSQPGPETQYF. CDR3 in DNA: TGTGCCAGCAGCCAACCGGGTCCCGAGACCCAGTACTTC.

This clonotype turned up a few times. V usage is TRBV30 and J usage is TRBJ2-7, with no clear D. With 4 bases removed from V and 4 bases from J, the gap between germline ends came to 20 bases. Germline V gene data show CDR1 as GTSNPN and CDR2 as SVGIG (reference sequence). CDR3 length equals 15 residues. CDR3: CAWTYSGGRQYEQYF. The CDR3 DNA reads TGTGCCTGGACATACTCGGGCGGCAGGCAATACGAGCAGTACTTC.

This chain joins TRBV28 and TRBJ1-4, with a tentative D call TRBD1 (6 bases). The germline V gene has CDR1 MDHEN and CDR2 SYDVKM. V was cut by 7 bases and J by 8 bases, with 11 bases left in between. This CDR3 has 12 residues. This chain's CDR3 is CASTGVWEKLFF. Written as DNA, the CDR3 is TGTGCCAGCACAGGGGTTTGGGAAAAACTGTTTTTT.

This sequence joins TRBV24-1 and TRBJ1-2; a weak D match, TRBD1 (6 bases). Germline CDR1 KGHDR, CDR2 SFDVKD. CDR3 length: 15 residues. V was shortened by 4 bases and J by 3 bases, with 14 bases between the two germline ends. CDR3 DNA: TGTGCCACCAGTGAGGCGGGGGCGGTGGACTATGGCTACACCTTC. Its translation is CATSEAGAVDYGYTF.

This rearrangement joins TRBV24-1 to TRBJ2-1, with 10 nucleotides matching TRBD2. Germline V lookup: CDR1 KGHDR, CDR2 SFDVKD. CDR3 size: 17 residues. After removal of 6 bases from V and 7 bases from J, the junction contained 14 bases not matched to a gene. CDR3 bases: TGTGCCACCAGTTCCCCCCAGGGTAGCGGGAGGAAAAATGAGCAGTTCTTC. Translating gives CATSSPQGSGRKNEQFF.